This TCR beta chain derives from a study of control samples from healthy donors and cancer patients. CDR1 MNHEY and CDR2 SVGAGI come from the germline V gene. The CDR3 consists of 15 residues. V was clipped by 0 bases and J by 7 bases, with 13 bases between them. The assay was immunoSEQ multiplex PCR, and TCRdb's table has in-frame clones only and misses some. The profile shows about 92,000 clones, around 82% of them singletons. Sequencing was carried out using blood. The V gene is TRBV6-5, the J gene TRBJ2-1, with D perhaps matching TRBD2 (6 bases). This clonotype originated in a woman aged 55-70 years in good health. DNA for the CDR3: TGTGCCAGCAGTTACTCGAGTCAGGGAGGAAATGAGCAGTTCTTC. This translates into CASSYSSQGGNEQFF.